Each of the 24 T cell receptor beta chains below was sequenced from the same sample in a study of T cell changes during pregnancy in multiple sclerosis. The protocol was immunoSEQ multiplex PCR, while the TCRdb copy is restricted to in-frame clones and leaves out a portion. Of under 85,000 clones listed, around 94% are singletons. The sample here was peripheral blood, taken in the third trimester of pregnancy. The receptor set was obtained from a female donor with multiple sclerosis, enrolled in a pregnancy study.

V usage is TRBV28 and J usage is TRBJ1-1, with D possibly TRBD1 on 5 matching bases. The CDR3 length is 14 residues. V was shortened by 3 bases and J by 1 base, with 9 bases between the two germline ends. CDR1 MDHEN and CDR2 SYDVKM come from the germline V gene. Written as DNA, the CDR3 is TGTGCCAGCAGTTTCCACGGGGGGAACACTGAAGCTTTCTTT. Amino acid sequence: CASSFHGGNTEAFF.

This clone came up once. This chain joins TRBV15 and TRBJ1-4; D gene ambiguous. Trimming stripped 1 base from V and 4 bases from J, with 10 bases between. The CDR3 has 15 residues. Germline V lookup: CDR1 LNHNV, CDR2 YYDKDF (reference sequence). CDR3 coding DNA: TGTGCCACCAGCAGAGGGGGAGCCAATAATGAAAAACTGTTTTTT. This codes for CATSRGGANNEKLFF.

The chain has TRBV5-6 and TRBJ2-5, with 14 nucleotides matching TRBD2. V dropped 0 bases and J dropped 5; count of bases not matched to a gene: 6. The CDR3 contains 17 residues. Germline V gene data show CDR1 as SGHDT and CDR2 as YYEEEE. The CDR3 is CASSLVTSGGAWETQYF. The CDR3 nucleotides are TGTGCCAGCAGCTTGGTGACTAGCGGGGGGGCCTGGGAGACCCAGTACTTC. Full variable domain (rest looked up from reference TRBV5-6 and TRBJ2-5): DAGVTQSPTHLIKTRGQQVTLRCSPKSGHDTVSWYQQALGQGPQFIFQYYEEEERQRGNFPDRFSGHQFPNYSSELNVNALLLGDSALYLCASSLVTSGGAWETQYFGPGTRLLVL.

The chain is built from TRBV7-2 and TRBJ1-2, with 10 bases aligning to TRBD1. The V gene's germline CDR1 is SGHTA and CDR2 FQGNSA. This CDR3 spans 15 amino acids. V gave up 5 bases and J gave up 8 bases; unmatched junction bases: 11. For the CDR3, the DNA is TGTGCCAGCAGCCCGAGGGACAGGGGTCCGGGGGGCTACACCTTC. Translating it yields CASSPRDRGPGGYTF. The full variable domain, its missing parts supplied by reference TRBV7-2 and TRBJ1-2, is GAGVSQSPSNKVTEKGKDVELRCDPISGHTALYWYRQSLGQGLEFLIYFQGNSAPDKSGLPSDRFSAERTGGSVSTLTIQRTQQEDSAVYLCASSPRDRGPGGYTFGSGTRLTVV.

This chain connects TRBV9 to TRBJ2-3, with D perhaps TRBD2 (7 bases). With 0 bases removed from V and 8 bases from J, the gap between germline ends came to 19 bases. The CDR3 loop spans 16 amino acids. Germline lookup yields CDR1 SGDLS and CDR2 YYNGEE. The CDR3 reads CASSVEGGGPFGTQYF. In DNA form, the CDR3 reads TGTGCCAGCAGCGTAGAGGGCGGGGGCCCCTTCGGTACGCAGTATTTT.

This clone was recorded only once. This chain connects TRBV16 to TRBJ2-7; D possibly corresponds to TRBD1 (6 bases). In germline, CDR1 is KGHSY, CDR2 FQNENV. This CDR3 has 15 residues. V was cut by 4 bases and J by 3 bases, with 16 bases left in between. In DNA form, the CDR3 reads TGTGCCAGCAGCCGGAGCCGACAGGCAGTCTACGAGCAGTACTTC. It codes for CASSRSRQAVYEQYF. The whole variable domain, filled in from reference TRBV16 and TRBJ2-7, reads GEEVAQTPKHLVRGEGQKAKLYCAPIKGHSYVFWYQQVLKNEFKFLISFQNENVFDETGMPKERFSAKCLPNSPCSLEIQATKLEDSAVYFCASSRSRQAVYEQYFGPGTRLTVT.

For the CDR3, the DNA is TGTGCCAGCTCACCTGACTTGTCCTACGAGCAGTACTTC. This codes for CASSPDLSYEQYF. This chain uses TRBV18 with TRBJ2-7; D is undetermined. Trimming cost V 3 bases and J 1 base, with 7 bases left between them. Germline CDR1 reads KGHSH; CDR2 reads LQKENI. The CDR3 is 13 residues long. Full variable domain (missing parts from reference TRBV18 and TRBJ2-7): NAGVMQNPRHLVRRRGQEARLRCSPMKGHSHVYWYRQLPEEGLKFMVYLQKENIIDESGMPKERFSAEFPKEGPSILRIQQVVRGDSAAYFCASSPDLSYEQYFGPGTRLTVT.

The chain has TRBV7-6 and TRBJ2-3, with 8 bases aligning to TRBD1. The trim removed 4 bases at V and 3 bases at J, leaving 9 bases unmatched. The CDR3 extends over 16 amino acids. Germline assignment: CDR1 SGHVS and CDR2 FNYEAQ. DNA of the CDR3: TGTGCCAGCAGCTCGACTACTCGACAGGGGACAGATACGCAGTATTTT. Its translation is CASSSTTRQGTDTQYF.

The chain couples TRBV19 to TRBJ2-1; possibly TRBD1 for D (6 bases). CDR3 length equals 14 residues. Germline V lookup: CDR1 LNHDA, CDR2 SQIVND (reference sequence). The ends were cut back, 6 bases at V and 3 bases at J, with 12 bases in the middle. CDR3 in DNA: TGTGCCAGTAGGGGACAAGGATTCTACAATGAGCAGTTCTTC. Translating it yields CASRGQGFYNEQFF.

V and J are TRBV4-2 and TRBJ1-2; D perhaps matches TRBD1 (5 bases). The CDR3 has 15 residues. Trimming cost V 1 base and J 1 base, with 10 bases left between them. Germline CDR1 is LGHNA and CDR2 is YNFKEQ. The CDR3 DNA follows: TGTGCCAGCAGCCAAGTTCACGACAGTAACTATGGCTACACCTTC. It is translated as CASSQVHDSNYGYTF.

The V call is TRBV6-6, the J call TRBJ1-1; tentatively, D is TRBD1 (6 bases). There are 11 residues in the CDR3. V was cut by 6 bases and J by 8 bases, with 10 bases left in between. CDR1 is MNHNY and CDR2 is SVGAGI in the germline V gene (reference sequence). CDR3 bases: TGTGCCAGCAGGTATACAGGGGAAGCTTTCTTT. Its protein product is CASRYTGEAFF.

The chain combines TRBV2 with TRBJ2-7; 8 bases align to TRBD1. Trimming cost V 5 bases and J 6 bases; bases outside gene matches: 12. The germline V gene encodes CDR1 SNHLY and CDR2 FYNNEI. The CDR3 length is 15 residues. The CDR3 nucleotides are TGTGCCAGCAGTATCTTGGGGCAGGGGGCGCGCGAGCAGTACTTC. This codes for CASSILGQGAREQYF. Based on the CDR3 plus reference TRBV2 and TRBJ2-7, the full variable domain is EPEVTQTPSHQVTQMGQEVILRCVPISNHLYFYWYRQILGQKVEFLVSFYNNEISEKSEIFDDQFSVERPDGSNFTLKIRSTKLEDSAMYFCASSILGQGAREQYFGPGTRLTVT.

The rearrangement joins TRBV12-5 to TRBJ1-1; D possibly corresponds to TRBD1 (6 bases). Trimming shortened V by 6 bases and J by 7 bases, and 12 bases separated the two germline ends. This CDR3 contains 12 residues. CDR1 is LGHNT, CDR2 FRNRAP, per germline. The CDR3, as DNA: TGTGCTAGTGGCCAACCGGGACATGAAGCTTTCTTT. Translated: CASGQPGHEAFF.

The V gene is TRBV19, the J gene TRBJ1-5, with 7 bases aligning to TRBD1. The V gene's germline CDR1 is LNHDA and CDR2 SQIVND (reference sequence). Trimming at V came to 7 bases and at J to 5 bases, leaving 8 bases not matched to a gene. The CDR3 is 14 amino acids. The CDR3 region is CASKGGTAHQPQHF. For the CDR3, the DNA is TGTGCCAGTAAGGGTGGGACAGCCCATCAGCCCCAGCATTTT. Full variable domain (missing parts from reference TRBV19 and TRBJ1-5): DGGITQSPKYLFRKEGQNVTLSCEQNLNHDAMYWYRQDPGQGLRLIYYSQIVNDFQKGDIAEGYSVSREKKESFPLTVTSAQKNPTAFYLCASKGGTAHQPQHFGDGTRLSIL.

This clone was picked up one time. The chain is built from TRBV4-3 and TRBJ1-2, with a possible D match to TRBD1 (5 bases). The CDR3 covers 17 residues. Trimming pared 0 bases from V and 8 bases from J, leaving 22 bases between. Germline CDR1 reads LGHNA; CDR2 reads YSLEER. CDR3 in amino acids: CASSQDAGGGRFGGYTF. In DNA form, the CDR3 reads TGCGCCAGCAGCCAAGACGCTGGGGGGGGTCGGTTTGGCGGCTACACCTTC.

The rearrangement uses TRBV5-1 and TRBJ2-2, with a possible D match to TRBD2 (6 bases). Per the germline V gene, CDR1 is SGHRS and CDR2 is YFSETQ. This CDR3 region has 16 residues. Deletions cut 0 bases from V and 1 base from J, with 10 bases between. The CDR3 spells CASSLVSGLNTGELFF. The CDR3 DNA sequence: TGCGCCAGCAGCTTGGTCAGCGGGTTGAACACCGGGGAGCTGTTTTTT.

V gene TRBV5-8 combines with J gene TRBJ1-1, with D unresolved. Trimming took off 1 base at V and 9 bases at J, with 4 bases between the two ends. Germline values: CDR1 SGHTS, CDR2 YDEGEE. This CDR3 spans 10 amino acids. CDR3 nucleotide sequence: TGTGCCAGCAGCTTGCTCCAAGCTTTCTTT. Encoded protein: CASSLLQAFF.

This chain uses TRBV9 with TRBJ2-3, with 9 bases identical to TRBD2. With V trimmed by 0 bases and J by 5 bases, 10 bases remained unmatched. Germline CDR1 is SGDLS and CDR2 is YYNGEE. The CDR3 loop spans 17 amino acids. CDR3 bases: TGTGCCAGCAGCGTAGCGTTAGCGGGGGCCTTAGGAGATACGCAGTATTTT. Translation gives CASSVALAGALGDTQYF.

Here the CDR3 DNA reads TGCGCCAGCAGCCCGGGACAGGTGAACACTGAAGCTTTCTTT. Its protein product is CASSPGQVNTEAFF. The genes are TRBV4-1 and TRBJ1-1; 8 nucleotides agree with TRBD1. Germline CDR1 MGHRA, CDR2 YSYEKL. The CDR3 contains 14 residues. The V gene end was trimmed by 4 bases and the J gene end by 0 bases; junction bases not matched to a gene: 1.

V and J are TRBV5-1 and TRBJ2-7; TRBD1 aligns across 8 bases. Trimming cost V 6 bases and J 2 bases; bases outside gene matches: 7. Germline values: CDR1 SGHRS, CDR2 YFSETQ. The CDR3 spans 14 residues. As DNA, the CDR3 is TGCGCCAGCACCCCAGGGGGCGGCCCCTACGAGCAGTACTTC. Translating it yields CASTPGGGPYEQYF.

This clone has just a few counts. The chain joins TRBV5-1 to TRBJ1-1; D call uncertain. The CDR3 runs to 14 residues. V lost 1 base to trimming and J lost 2 bases, with 9 bases between them. Germline CDR1 and CDR2: SGHRS and YFSETQ. The CDR3: CASSLPRVNTEAFF. The CDR3 nucleotides are TGCGCCAGCAGCTTGCCTCGGGTAAACACTGAAGCTTTCTTT.

This chain links TRBV7-9 with TRBJ1-1; D ambiguous. The CDR3 contains 14 residues. Germline assignment: CDR1 SEHNR and CDR2 FQNEAQ (reference sequence). Trimming stripped 1 base from V and 3 bases from J, with 9 bases between. The CDR3 nucleotides read TGTGCCAGCAGCTTAGGCGGGCAGTACACTGAAGCTTTCTTT. Its protein product is CASSLGGQYTEAFF.

The chain has TRBV30 and TRBJ2-1; D might be TRBD2 (5 bases). The CDR3 length is 10 residues. CDR1 is GTSNPN and CDR2 is SVGIG in the germline V gene (reference sequence). V shed 5 bases and J shed 9 bases, with 8 bases lying between them. The CDR3 loop is CAWGGAEQFF. In DNA, the CDR3 is TGTGCCTGGGGAGGTGCTGAGCAGTTCTTC.

The chain joins TRBV2 to TRBJ2-7, with D perhaps TRBD1 (6 bases). Looked up from germline, CDR1 is SNHLY and CDR2 is FYNNEI. V lost 4 bases and J 5 bases, leaving 24 bases between the germline ends. CDR3 length: 17 residues. As DNA, the CDR3 is TGTGCCAGCAGTGGGCTATCTCAGGGGCGGGTAACTCACGAGCAGTACTTC. It translates to CASSGLSQGRVTHEQYF.